This T cell receptor beta chain was sequenced during a study of beta chain features in type 1 diabetes. The study's findings and limits: In comparison with healthy donors, patients had naive, central memory and Treg TCRB repertoires that appeared more similar. Moderate but significant shortening of TCRB CDR3s was recorded in all four CD4+ subsets from Type 1 diabetes patients. Researchers cautioned that cDNA sequencing could over-represent cells with high TCR expression.

It was via CD45RO/CCR7/CD25/CD127/CD95/CD27 that CD4+ naive, central memory, regulatory and stem cell-like memory cells were sorted. In the case of this clone: Its target is unknown. This CDR3 is also generated by other DNA sequences in the sample.

Trimming stripped 4 bases from V and 5 bases from J, with 5 bases between. Germline V gives CDR1 KGHSH, CDR2 LQKENI. This CDR3 region has 11 residues. Sequenced material consisted of expressed TCRB transcripts (all of the isolated RNA was reverse transcribed). Repertoires were generated with immunoSEQ multiplex PCR, while TCRdb's copy carries only in-frame clones and drops some. The sample comprises around 430,000 clones, about 32% of which are singletons, and roughly 0.066% rests with the top ten. Sequences were obtained from naive CD4+ T cells from blood. The TCR comes from a young man in good health. The chain recombines TRBV18 with TRBJ2-5, with D hard to call. Written as DNA, the CDR3 is TGTGCCAGCTCACAAGAGGAGACCCAGTACTTC. Encoded protein: CASSQEETQYF.